The present entry profiles one T cell receptor (beta chain) with its context. Its antigen is unknown. Other DNA sequences of this sample code for an identical CDR3. This entry is derived from a study of shared clonotypes between healthy human individuals. The study's findings and limits: Across a handful of donors, naive CD4 shared roughly 5.2%, naive CD8 more than 3%, memory CD4 roughly 2.1%, memory CD8 more than 0.35%.

Produced via immunoSEQ multiplex PCR; TCRdb's table is partial and in-frame only. This sample has some 2.1 million clones, with 85% to 95% found just once. V lost 0 bases and J 1 base, leaving 6 bases between the germline ends. This CDR3 comprises 14 residues. The germline CDR1 and CDR2 sequences are ENHRY and SYGVKD. The rearrangement uses TRBV10-3 and TRBJ1-1; D not certain. This sequence originates from a man between 18 and 29 years old in good health. The material sequenced was naive CD4+ T cells sorted from blood. Documented subset: CD45RA+ positively selected. In DNA form, the CDR3 reads TGTGCCATCAGTGAGTCAGGCAAGAACACTGAAGCTTTCTTT. This sequence encodes CAISESGKNTEAFF.